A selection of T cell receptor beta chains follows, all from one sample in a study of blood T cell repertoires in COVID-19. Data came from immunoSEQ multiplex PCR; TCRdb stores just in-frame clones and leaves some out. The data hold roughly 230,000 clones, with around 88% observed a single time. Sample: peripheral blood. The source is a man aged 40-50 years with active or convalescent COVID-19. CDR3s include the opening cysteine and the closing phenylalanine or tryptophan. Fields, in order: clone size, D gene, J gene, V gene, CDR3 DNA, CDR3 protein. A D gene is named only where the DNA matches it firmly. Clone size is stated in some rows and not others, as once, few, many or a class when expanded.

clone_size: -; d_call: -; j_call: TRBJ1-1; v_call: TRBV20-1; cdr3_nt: TGCAGTGCTAGCCCCGATAGTGAAGCTTTCTTT; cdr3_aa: CSASPDSEAFF
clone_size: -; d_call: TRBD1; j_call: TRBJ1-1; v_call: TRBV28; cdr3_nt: TGTGCCAGCAGTTTGGGACAGGTTGCTGAAGCTTTCTTT; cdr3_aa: CASSLGQVAEAFF
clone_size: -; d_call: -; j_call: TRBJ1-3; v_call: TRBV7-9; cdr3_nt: TGTGCCAGCAGCTTCGGGGGATCTGGAAACACCATATATTTT; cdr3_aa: CASSFGGSGNTIYF
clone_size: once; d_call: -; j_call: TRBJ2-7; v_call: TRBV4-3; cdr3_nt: TGCGCCAGCAGCCAAACCCGCACAGGTTTCCACGAGCAGTACTTC; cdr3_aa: CASSQTRTGFHEQYF
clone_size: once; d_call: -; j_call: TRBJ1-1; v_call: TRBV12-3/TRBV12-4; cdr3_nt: TGTGCCAGCAGTTTAAGGGAGGCAGGGAAAGCTTTCTTT; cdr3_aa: CASSLREAGKAFF
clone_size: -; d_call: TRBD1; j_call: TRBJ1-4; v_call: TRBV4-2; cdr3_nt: TGTGCCAGCAGCCTATCCGGGACAGGGGTCCATAATGAAAAACTGTTTTTT; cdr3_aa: CASSLSGTGVHNEKLFF
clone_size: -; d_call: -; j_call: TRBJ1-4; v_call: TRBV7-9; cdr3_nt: TGTGCCAGCAAAAGGGGTGAAGAGGAAAAACTGTTTTTT; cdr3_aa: CASKRGEEEKLFF
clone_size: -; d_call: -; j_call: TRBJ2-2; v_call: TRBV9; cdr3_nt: TGTGCCAGCAGCCCCAGACAAGGGGGGGCGACCGGGGAGCTGTTTTTT; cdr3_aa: CASSPRQGGATGELFF
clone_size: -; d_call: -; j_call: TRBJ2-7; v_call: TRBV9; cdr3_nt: TGTGCCAGCAGCGTAGGTGATAGTACCTACGAGCAGTACTTC; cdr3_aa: CASSVGDSTYEQYF
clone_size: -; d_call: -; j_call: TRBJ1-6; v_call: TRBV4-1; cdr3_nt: TGCGCCAGCAGCTACGACAGGTTTAATTCACCCCTCCACTTT; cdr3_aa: CASSYDRFNSPLHF
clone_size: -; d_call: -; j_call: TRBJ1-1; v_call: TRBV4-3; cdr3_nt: TGCGCCAGCAGCCAGTTTATAGTAGGACAGACTAACACTGAAGCTTTCTTT; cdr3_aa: CASSQFIVGQTNTEAFF
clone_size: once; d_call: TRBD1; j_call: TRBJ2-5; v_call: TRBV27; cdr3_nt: TGTGCCAGCAGTTCCTCACAGACGACAGGGACGGAGACCCAGTACTTC; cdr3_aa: CASSSSQTTGTETQYF
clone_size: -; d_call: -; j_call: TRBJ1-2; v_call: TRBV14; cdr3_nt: TGTGCCAGCAGCCAAGATTGGCCGGGGGAGGCCTATGGCTACACCTTC; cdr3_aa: CASSQDWPGEAYGYTF
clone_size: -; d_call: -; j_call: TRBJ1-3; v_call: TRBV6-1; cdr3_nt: TGTGCCAGCAGTGAAGCCCTACACCGGGACACCATATATTTT; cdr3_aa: CASSEALHRDTIYF
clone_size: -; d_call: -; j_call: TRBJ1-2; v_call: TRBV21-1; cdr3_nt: TGTGCCAGCCGCGGACCACCGAGGGGAGACAGGGACGATGGCTACACCTTC; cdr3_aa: CASRGPPRGDRDDGYTF